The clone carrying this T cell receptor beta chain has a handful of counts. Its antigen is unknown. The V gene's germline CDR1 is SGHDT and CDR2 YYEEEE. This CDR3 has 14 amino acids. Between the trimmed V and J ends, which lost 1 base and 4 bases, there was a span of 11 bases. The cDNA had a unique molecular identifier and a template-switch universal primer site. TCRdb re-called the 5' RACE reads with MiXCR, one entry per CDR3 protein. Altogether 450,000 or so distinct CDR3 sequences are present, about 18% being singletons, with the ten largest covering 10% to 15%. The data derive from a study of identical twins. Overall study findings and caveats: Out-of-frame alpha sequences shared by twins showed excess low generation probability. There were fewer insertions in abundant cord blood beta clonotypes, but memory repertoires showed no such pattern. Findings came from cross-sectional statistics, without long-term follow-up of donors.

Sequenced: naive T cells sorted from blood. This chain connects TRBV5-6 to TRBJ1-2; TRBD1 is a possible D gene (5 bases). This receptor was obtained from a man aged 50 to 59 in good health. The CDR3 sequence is CASSLSRVGYGYTF. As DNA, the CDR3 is TGTGCCAGCAGCTTGTCCAGGGTAGGCTATGGCTACACCTTC.